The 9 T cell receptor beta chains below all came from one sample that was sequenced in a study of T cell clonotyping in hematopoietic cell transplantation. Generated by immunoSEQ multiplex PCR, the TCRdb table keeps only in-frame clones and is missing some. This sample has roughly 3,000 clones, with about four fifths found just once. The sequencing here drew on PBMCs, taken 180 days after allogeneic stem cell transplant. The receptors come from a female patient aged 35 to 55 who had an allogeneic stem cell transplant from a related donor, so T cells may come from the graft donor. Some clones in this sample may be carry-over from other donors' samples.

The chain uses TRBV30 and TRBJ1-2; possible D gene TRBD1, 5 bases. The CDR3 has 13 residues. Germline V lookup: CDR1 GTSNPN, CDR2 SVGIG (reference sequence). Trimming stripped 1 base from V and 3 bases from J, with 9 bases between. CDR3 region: CAWSERGDYGYTF. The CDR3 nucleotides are TGTGCCTGGAGTGAAAGGGGAGACTATGGCTACACCTTC.

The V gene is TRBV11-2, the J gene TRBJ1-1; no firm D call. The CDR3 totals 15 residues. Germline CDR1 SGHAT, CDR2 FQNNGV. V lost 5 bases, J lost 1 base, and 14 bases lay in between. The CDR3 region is CASSPYPRQNTEAFF. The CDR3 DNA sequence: TGTGCCAGCAGCCCCTACCCTAGACAGAACACTGAAGCTTTCTTT.

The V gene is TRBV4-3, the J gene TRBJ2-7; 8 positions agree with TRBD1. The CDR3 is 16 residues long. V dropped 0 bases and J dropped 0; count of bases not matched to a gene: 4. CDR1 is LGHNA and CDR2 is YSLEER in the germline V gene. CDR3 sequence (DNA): TGCGCCAGCAGCCAAGAATGGCAGGGGGCCTCCTACGAGCAGTACTTC. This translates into CASSQEWQGASYEQYF.

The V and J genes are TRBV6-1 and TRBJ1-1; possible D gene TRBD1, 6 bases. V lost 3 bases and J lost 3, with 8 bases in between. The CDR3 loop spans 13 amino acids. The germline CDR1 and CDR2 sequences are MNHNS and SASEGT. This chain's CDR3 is CASSEGAHTEAFF. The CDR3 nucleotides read TGTGCCAGCAGTGAGGGGGCGCACACTGAAGCTTTCTTT.

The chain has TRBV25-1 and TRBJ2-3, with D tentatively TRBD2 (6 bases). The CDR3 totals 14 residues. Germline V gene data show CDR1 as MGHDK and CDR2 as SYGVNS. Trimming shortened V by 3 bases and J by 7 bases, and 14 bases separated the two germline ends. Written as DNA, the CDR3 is TGTGCCAGCAGTGATCGGCTAGCGACGAATACGCAGTATTTT. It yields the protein CASSDRLATNTQYF.

CDR3 in DNA: TGTGCCATCTCAACAGGGGGGCTCTACGAGCAGTACTTC. Amino acid sequence: CAISTGGLYEQYF. This chain uses TRBV10-3 with TRBJ2-7; TRBD1 agrees at 8 bases. Trimming cost V 8 bases and J 3 bases; bases outside gene matches: 6. There are 13 residues in the CDR3. Germline loops: CDR1 ENHRY, CDR2 SYGVKD.

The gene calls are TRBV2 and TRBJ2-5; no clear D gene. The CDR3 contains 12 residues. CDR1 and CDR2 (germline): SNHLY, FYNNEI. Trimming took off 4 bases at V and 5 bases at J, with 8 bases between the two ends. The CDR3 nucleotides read TGTGCCAGCAGTGTCCTAGGGGAGACCCAGTACTTC. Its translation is CASSVLGETQYF.

The CDR3 DNA is TGTGCCAGCAGCGTCTCTAGGACGGAGACCCAGTACTTC. Amino acids: CASSVSRTETQYF. The gene calls are TRBV9 and TRBJ2-5; D is undetermined. CDR1 and CDR2 from the germline V gene are SGDLS and YYNGEE. Between the trimmed V and J ends, which lost 2 bases and 5 bases, there was a span of 10 bases. The CDR3 has 13 amino acids.

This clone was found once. CDR3 sequence: CSVELNYGYTF. The CDR3 DNA reads as TGCAGCGTTGAACTTAACTATGGCTACACCTTC. V gene TRBV29-1 combines with J gene TRBJ1-2; D unclear. Trimming took off 2 bases at V and 1 base at J, with 2 bases between the two ends. Germline CDR1 and CDR2: SQVTM and ANQGSEA. The CDR3 runs 11 residues.